This TCR beta chain was documented in a study of post-analysis software for immune sequencing data. Overall study: Relapsing-remitting, secondary progressive and progressive-relapsing forms of multiple sclerosis all featured among disease courses.

Unique molecular identifiers were present in the TCR beta cDNA libraries. TCRdb passed the PCR reads through MiXCR, listing each CDR3 protein once. Of roughly 400,000 distinct CDR3 sequences in the sample, more than 30% were seen once. Whole-study results and caveats: Normalized Chao1 diversity in multiple sclerosis patients fell significantly below that of controls. Comparison of patients with controls showed a handful of TRBV segments more frequent in patients, TRBV5-6, TRBV5-1 and TRBV20-1 among them. Pronounced co-clustering by F measure was evident among identically batched samples.

Concerning this clonotype: Its antigen is unknown.

Deletions cut 1 base from V and 1 base from J, with 7 bases between. This CDR3 spans 14 amino acids. This clonotype was obtained from a girl aged 2 to 9 with multiple sclerosis. Material for sequencing was blood. The rearrangement joins TRBV12-3 or TRBV12-4 to TRBJ1-2; D call uncertain. The CDR3 loop reads CASSLVSLNYGYTF. The CDR3, as DNA: TGTGCCAGCAGTTTAGTTTCACTTAACTATGGCTACACCTTC.